Listed here are 31 T cell receptor beta chains from one sample, sequenced in a study of blood T cell repertoires in COVID-19. The method was immunoSEQ multiplex PCR; TCRdb's version includes in-frame clones alone and lacks a portion of them. The sample records under 250,000 clones, approximately 82% being singletons. The specimen was peripheral blood. These receptors were collected from a woman of 80 years or more with acute or convalescent COVID-19.

The chain carries TRBV2 and TRBJ1-1; D ambiguous. Trimming pared 4 bases from V and 6 bases from J, leaving 15 bases between. Germline V gene lookup returns CDR1 SNHLY and CDR2 FYNNEI. This CDR3 contains 14 residues. CDR3 amino acids: CASSVYGVRSEAFF. CDR3 nucleotide sequence: TGTGCCAGCAGTGTGTACGGGGTTAGGTCTGAAGCTTTCTTT.

The chain is built from TRBV5-3 and TRBJ1-2; no firm D call. TRBV5-3 is filed as an ORF, its function uncertain. Trimming cost V 0 bases and J 2 bases, with 8 bases left between them. The CDR3 is made up of 14 amino acids. CDR3 nucleotides: TGTGCCAGAAGCTTGGTTCGGGGAAACTATGGCTACACCTTC. This translates into CARSLVRGNYGYTF.

In its sample, this clone was seen once. The V and J genes are TRBV28 and TRBJ1-1; TRBD1 is a possible D gene (6 bases). The germline V and J ends were trimmed by 6 bases and 3 bases, with 11 bases remaining between them. The CDR3 loop spans 13 amino acids. Germline V gene sequence: CDR1 MDHEN, CDR2 SYDVKM. CDR3 coding DNA: TGTGCCAGCAGCCCGACAGGCTACACTGAAGCTTTCTTT. As protein: CASSPTGYTEAFF.

This chain joins TRBV24-1 and TRBJ1-5, with unresolved D. The CDR3 spans 13 residues. Germline-derived CDR1 and CDR2 are KGHDR and SFDVKD. V was pared by 7 bases and J by 5 bases, with 11 bases between. The DNA of the CDR3 is TGTGCCACCAGCTCCGTCGGAGATCAGCCCCAGCATTTT. It translates to CATSSVGDQPQHF.

This clone was counted only a few times. The CDR3 sequence is CATSSSTGYGYTF. CDR3 nucleotides: TGTGCCACCAGCAGCTCTACTGGCTATGGCTACACCTTC. The chain combines TRBV15 with TRBJ1-2; D gene unclear. V dropped 3 bases and J dropped 4 bases, with 9 bases sitting between them. CDR1 is LNHNV and CDR2 is YYDKDF in the germline V gene (reference sequence). The CDR3 is 13 amino acids.

V is TRBV2 and J is TRBJ1-2; 12 bases are shared with TRBD1. The germline V gene has CDR1 SNHLY and CDR2 FYNNEI. V shed 3 bases and J 7 bases; nucleotides not matched to a gene: 6. The CDR3 length is 15 residues. This CDR3 is CASSELGTGGSGYTF. The CDR3 DNA is TGTGCCAGCAGTGAGCTAGGGACAGGGGGCAGTGGCTACACCTTC.

The chain couples TRBV13 to TRBJ2-7, with D possibly TRBD1 on 5 matching bases. V dropped 6 bases and J dropped 6 bases, with 18 bases sitting between them. Germline V gene data show CDR1 as PRHDT and CDR2 as FYEKMQ (reference sequence). The CDR3 runs 14 residues. CDR3 residues: CASRRVGIRGEQYF. In nucleotides, the CDR3 is TGTGCCAGCAGACGGGTAGGGATAAGGGGCGAGCAGTACTTC.

The rearrangement joins TRBV29-1 to TRBJ1-1, with 9 bases identical to TRBD1. This CDR3 is built from 14 residues. Trimming at V came to 4 bases and at J to 2 bases, leaving 5 bases not matched to a gene. Looked up from germline, CDR1 is SQVTM and CDR2 is ANQGSEA. CDR3 bases: TGCAGCGTTGCCCGGGACAGGGCAAACACTGAAGCTTTCTTT. Its protein product is CSVARDRANTEAFF.

This clone turned up a few times. This chain uses TRBV3-1 (or the pseudogene TRBV3-2) with TRBJ2-7; D remains unclear. Germline-derived CDR1 and CDR2 are LGHDT and YNNKEL (reference sequence). V lost 0 bases to trimming and J lost 3 bases, with 6 bases between them. The length of the CDR3 is 13 residues. The CDR3, as DNA: TGTGCCAGCAGCCAAGAGAACAGCTACGAGCAGTACTTC. Its protein is CASSQENSYEQYF.

This clone was seen a handful of times. The CDR3 sequence is CASSSQGSGTEAFF. As DNA, the CDR3 is TGTGCCAGCAGCTCCCAGGGCTCGGGCACTGAAGCTTTCTTT. This sequence joins TRBV11-2 and TRBJ1-1; tentative D call: TRBD1 (5 bases). CDR3 length equals 14 residues. V lost 4 bases, J lost 4 bases, and 13 bases lay in between. In germline, CDR1 is SGHAT, CDR2 FQNNGV.

The CDR3 DNA sequence: TGTGCCAGTAAGACAGGGGATTCGAGAAACACCATATATTTT. It is translated as CASKTGDSRNTIYF. The genes are TRBV19 and TRBJ1-3, with 8 bases that match TRBD1. The V gene's germline CDR1 is LNHDA and CDR2 SQIVND (reference sequence). V lost 7 bases, J lost 5 bases, and 7 bases stayed unmatched. This CDR3 contains 14 residues.

The chain is built from TRBV2 and TRBJ2-3, with 11 positions matching TRBD2. The CDR3 covers 16 residues. Per germline, CDR1 SNHLY and CDR2 FYNNEI. Losses at the gene ends were 2 bases for V and 3 bases for J; bases not matched to a gene: 4. The CDR3 DNA reads as TGTGCCAGCAGTGAAATGGCTAGCGGGGGGACAGATACGCAGTATTTT. The encoded protein is CASSEMASGGTDTQYF.

The J gene is TRBJ1-1, the V gene TRBV7-6; D possibly corresponds to TRBD1 (5 bases). CDR3 length: 15 amino acids. CDR1 is SGHVS, CDR2 FNYEAQ, per germline. V was pared by 5 bases and J by 1 base, with 14 bases between. The chain's CDR3 is CASSTSNRKNTEAFF. For the CDR3, the DNA is TGTGCCAGCAGCACTAGCAACAGGAAGAACACTGAAGCTTTCTTT.

V usage is TRBV4-1 and J usage is TRBJ1-3, with 7 bases that match TRBD1. V lost 4 bases and J lost 7; bases outside the gene matches: 10. Germline V lookup: CDR1 MGHRA, CDR2 YSYEKL. This CDR3 is 15 amino acids long. The DNA for the CDR3 is TGCGCCAGCAGCCCGACCGTGGTAGGGGGCAACACCATATATTTT. Amino acid sequence: CASSPTVVGGNTIYF.

This chain joins TRBV15 and TRBJ1-1; D is possibly TRBD1 (5 bases). V was clipped by 0 bases and J by 6 bases, with 11 bases between them. Germline CDR1 LNHNV, CDR2 YYDKDF (reference sequence). The CDR3 is made up of 14 amino acids. The DNA for the CDR3 is TGTGCCACCAGCAGAGACAGGGAAGGAGCTGAAGCTTTCTTT. Amino acids: CATSRDREGAEAFF.

The chain combines TRBV5-8 with TRBJ2-7; D is unresolved. From germline, CDR1 is SGHTS and CDR2 YDEGEE. V was pared by 5 bases and J by 1 base, with 13 bases between. CDR3 length: 14 amino acids. This chain's CDR3 is CASSRPDGSYEQYF. The CDR3 coding sequence is TGTGCCAGCAGTCGACCCGACGGGTCCTACGAGCAGTACTTC.

This chain links TRBV7-9 with TRBJ1-2; tentative D call: TRBD1 (5 bases). With 5 bases removed from V and 4 bases from J, the gap between germline ends came to 14 bases. CDR1 and CDR2 (germline): SEHNR, FQNEAQ (reference sequence). This CDR3 spans 14 amino acids. CDR3: CASSRTTSSYGYTF. CDR3 coding DNA: TGTGCCAGCAGCCGGACAACCTCTTCCTATGGCTACACCTTC.

Notes on this clone: Sequence at one end of the junction differs from germline and may be a read error. This sequence joins TRBV9 and TRBJ2-2; 7 bases are a match to TRBD1. The V gene's germline CDR1 is SGDLS and CDR2 YYNGEE. The CDR3 is 16 residues long. CDR3 DNA: TGTGCCAGCAGCGCCCAGACAGGGTCGAACCCCGGGGAGCTGTTTTTT. The encoded protein is CASSAQTGSNPGELFF. Supplemented by reference TRBV9 and TRBJ2-2, the full variable domain reads DSGVTQTPKHLITATGQRVTLRCSPRSGDLSVYWYQQSLDQGLQFLIQYYNGEERAKGNILERFSAQQFPDLHSELNLSSLELGDSALYFCASSAQTGSNPGELFFGEGSRLTVL.

The chain joins TRBV18 to TRBJ2-1; D is perhaps TRBD2 (5 bases). This CDR3 has 11 amino acids. Between the trimmed V and J ends, which lost 4 bases and 7 bases, there was a span of 5 bases. In germline, CDR1 is KGHSH, CDR2 LQKENI. Here the CDR3 reads CASSRENEQFF. The CDR3, as DNA: TGTGCCAGCTCACGGGAGAATGAGCAGTTCTTC.

The rearrangement links TRBV6-6 to TRBJ1-1; 8 bases map to TRBD1. Trimming took 2 bases from V and 1 from J; bases not matched to a gene: 0. CDR1 is MNHNY and CDR2 is SVGAGI in the germline V gene (reference sequence). This CDR3 comprises 14 residues. Here the CDR3 DNA reads TGTGCCAGCAGTTACGGACAGGGGAACACTGAAGCTTTCTTT. This translates into CASSYGQGNTEAFF.

The chain is built from TRBV6-5 and TRBJ1-2; weak D call: TRBD1 (5 bases). Germline CDR1 and CDR2: MNHEY and SVGAGI. V was cut by 6 bases and J by 7 bases, with 18 bases left in between. CDR3 length equals 14 residues. CDR3 DNA sequence: TGTGCCAGCAGCAGACGTTGGGGCCCGGGTGGCTACACCTTC. This sequence encodes CASSRRWGPGGYTF.

The CDR3 loop is CASHHRAGGPATNYGYTF. For the CDR3, the DNA is TGTGCCAGTCATCATAGGGCGGGGGGGCCCGCCACTAACTATGGCTACACCTTC. The chain carries TRBV19 and TRBJ1-2, with a possible D match to TRBD1 (6 bases). Germline CDR1 reads LNHDA; CDR2 reads SQIVND (reference sequence). The CDR3 totals 18 residues. V was shortened by 8 bases and J by 0 bases, with 25 bases between the two germline ends.

The chain recombines TRBV7-3 with TRBJ1-3, with D tentatively TRBD1 (6 bases). V gave up 4 bases and J gave up 4 bases, with 14 bases separating them. There are 15 residues in the CDR3. From germline, CDR1 is SGHTA and CDR2 FQGTGA. In DNA form, the CDR3 reads TGTGCCAGCAGCTCCACAGGGACGACGGGAAACACCATATATTTT. It encodes CASSSTGTTGNTIYF.

This chain links TRBV5-6 with TRBJ2-7; 11 bases are shared with TRBD2. The length of the CDR3 is 15 residues. J gave up 7 bases and V 4 bases, and 10 bases lay outside the gene matches. The V gene's germline CDR1 is SGHDT and CDR2 YYEEEE. The CDR3 coding sequence is TGTGCCAGCAGCGTATTAGCGGGGGGGACGGGTGAGCAGTACTTC. Encoded protein: CASSVLAGGTGEQYF. The full variable domain, in which reference TRBV5-6 and TRBJ2-7 provide the parts outside the CDR3, is DAGVTQSPTHLIKTRGQQVTLRCSPKSGHDTVSWYQQALGQGPQFIFQYYEEEERQRGNFPDRFSGHQFPNYSSELNVNALLLGDSALYLCASSVLAGGTGEQYFGPGTRLTVT.

In nucleotides, the CDR3 is TGTGCCAGCAGCTTACAGCCAGGGGGTACTTCTGGGGCCAACGTCCTGACTTTC. Residues: CASSLQPGGTSGANVLTF. The chain combines TRBV7-3 with TRBJ2-6; TRBD1 aligns across 7 bases. V shed 2 bases and J 1 base; nucleotides not matched to a gene: 8. The CDR3 is made up of 18 amino acids. CDR1 and CDR2 (germline): SGHTA, FQGTGA.

The chain joins TRBV19 to TRBJ2-5; unclear D gene. Germline CDR1 is LNHDA and CDR2 is SQIVND (reference sequence). The CDR3 spans 13 residues. The V end was cut by 3 bases, the J end by 5 bases, with 10 bases between. The CDR3 DNA follows: TGTGCCAGTAGTATTGGAGCACGGGAGACCCAGTACTTC. It translates to CASSIGARETQYF.

This clone was seen only a few times. The chain carries TRBV28 and TRBJ2-2; tentatively, D is TRBD1 (5 bases). Germline V CDR1 and CDR2: MDHEN, SYDVKM. The CDR3 contains 16 residues. V lost 6 bases and J 7 bases, leaving 21 bases between the germline ends. The CDR3 DNA sequence: TGTGCCAGCAGCAGTTCCCCGGCTGGACAATACGGGGAGCTGTTTTTT. Translating it yields CASSSSPAGQYGELFF.

This clone came up a few times. Other DNA sequences from this sample encode an identical CDR3 as well. The rearrangement links TRBV11-1 to TRBJ1-1; no reliable D call. The germline gives CDR1 SGHAT, CDR2 FQDESV (reference sequence). This CDR3 contains 12 residues. V was pared by 6 bases and J by 1 base, with 6 bases between. The CDR3 DNA is TGTGCCAGCAGTTTCAGGAACACTGAAGCTTTCTTT. This translates into CASSFRNTEAFF. Filled out from reference TRBV11-1 and TRBJ1-1, the complete variable domain reads EAEVAQSPRYKITEKSQAVAFWCDPISGHATLYWYRQILGQGPELLVQFQDESVVDDSQLPKDRFSAERLKGVDSTLKIQPAELGDSAMYLCASSFRNTEAFFGQGTRLTVV.

The V and J genes are TRBV6-5 and TRBJ1-1, with a tentative D call TRBD1 (5 bases). The V and J ends lost 6 bases and 8 bases respectively, with 13 bases between them. Germline V lookup: CDR1 MNHEY, CDR2 SVGAGI. The CDR3 extends over 12 amino acids. The CDR3 coding sequence is TGTGCCAGCAGCCAATCGGGGGGGGAAGCTTTCTTT. As protein: CASSQSGGEAFF.

This chain connects TRBV7-9 to TRBJ1-2; D not certain. Trimming shortened V by 4 bases and J by 8 bases, and 14 bases separated the two germline ends. The CDR3 totals 13 residues. Germline assignment: CDR1 SEHNR and CDR2 FQNEAQ (reference sequence). CDR3 nucleotides: TGTGCCAGCAGCTACTCGTATCTGGGCGGCTACACCTTC. Translation: CASSYSYLGGYTF.

The chain joins TRBV18 to TRBJ2-7; D unclear. This CDR3 comprises 16 residues. CDR1 and CDR2 from the germline V gene are KGHSH and LQKENI. Deletions cut 1 base from V and 0 bases from J, with 13 bases between. Here the CDR3 DNA reads TGTGCCAGCTCACCACAATCCCTATTGAGCTCCTACGAGCAGTACTTC. Translation: CASSPQSLLSSYEQYF.